This T cell receptor beta chain comes out of a study of cytomegalovirus exposure and HLA in healthy donors. V was clipped by 1 base and J by 1 base, with 4 bases between them. This CDR3 has 13 amino acids. Germline CDR1 SGHTA, CDR2 FQGNSA. This PCR relied on a set of 60 Vbeta primers and 13 Jbeta primers. Clones were read by immunoSEQ multiplex PCR, and TCRdb kept only the in-frame ones, dropping some. The sample has some 200,000 clones; 70% are singletons. What was sequenced was PBMCs. The receptor was isolated from a man aged 40-49 years in good health and CMV-seropositive. The chain is built from TRBV7-2 and TRBJ1-1; no reliable D call. For the CDR3, the DNA is TGTGCCAGCAGCTTAGGTCAGAACACTGAAGCTTTCTTT. Its translation: CASSLGQNTEAFF.